Below, 14 T cell receptor beta chains from the same sample are listed, as sequenced in a study of shared clonotypes between healthy human individuals. TCRdb's table, derived via immunoSEQ multiplex PCR, lists solely in-frame clones and lacks some. The sample comprises fewer than 3 million clones, 85% to 95% of which are singletons, and 0.3% to 0.4% rests with the top ten. The sequenced material came from naive CD4+ T cells from PBMCs. As to subset: CD45RA+ positively selected. Source of these receptors: a man aged 18 to 30 in good health. Some clones in this sample may be carry-over from other donors' samples.

About this clone: The same CDR3 arises from other DNA sequences in this sample as well. The V gene is TRBV18, the J gene TRBJ1-2; 8 nucleotides match TRBD1. Germline V gene lookup returns CDR1 KGHSH and CDR2 LQKENI. V shed 3 bases and J 0 bases; nucleotides not matched to a gene: 0. The CDR3 loop spans 14 amino acids. CDR3 in amino acids: CASSPTGANYGYTF. CDR3 coding DNA: TGTGCCAGCTCACCGACAGGGGCTAACTATGGCTACACCTTC.

V is TRBV27 and J is TRBJ2-4; D perhaps matches TRBD2 (6 bases). Germline lookup yields CDR1 MNHEY and CDR2 SMNVEV (reference sequence). This CDR3 region has 13 residues. V was shortened by 5 bases and J by 12 bases, with 17 bases between the two germline ends. The CDR3, as DNA: TGTGCCAGCAGTGGAGGGAGGCGGAGGACTCAGTACTTC. Translating it yields CASSGGRRRTQYF.

The CDR3 DNA reads as TGCGCCAGCAGTGAACAGGGTAACGATGAGCAGTTCTTC. Its protein is CASSEQGNDEQFF. The chain joins TRBV10-1 to TRBJ2-1, with D perhaps TRBD1 (6 bases). The CDR3 is made up of 13 amino acids. V was trimmed by 3 bases and J by 8 bases, leaving 11 bases between them. Germline-derived CDR1 and CDR2 are WNHNN and SYGVQD (reference sequence).

The V and J genes are TRBV5-8 and TRBJ2-7; no reliable D call. Trimming took off 4 bases at V and 7 bases at J, with 12 bases between the two ends. Looked up from germline, CDR1 is SGHTS and CDR2 is YDEGEE. The CDR3 extends over 12 amino acids. CDR3 in amino acids: CASSPTFFEQYF. The CDR3 nucleotides read TGTGCCAGCAGCCCTACCTTTTTTGAGCAGTACTTC. Full variable domain (rest looked up from reference TRBV5-8 and TRBJ2-7): EAGVTQSPTHLIKTRGQQATLRCSPISGHTSVYWYQQALGLGLQFLLWYDEGEERNRGNFPPRFSGRQFPNYSSELNVNALELEDSALYLCASSPTFFEQYFGPGTRLTVT.

The CDR3 DNA sequence: TGTGCCAGCAGCCCGGGCCTTAGCGACGAGCAGTACTTC. Its translation: CASSPGLSDEQYF. The V gene is TRBV5-4, the J gene TRBJ2-7, with D possibly being TRBD2 (5 bases). This CDR3 contains 13 residues. Per germline, CDR1 SGHNT and CDR2 YYREEE (reference sequence). V was pared by 4 bases and J by 5 bases, with 13 bases between.

V is TRBV5-1 and J is TRBJ1-2; TRBD1 might be the D (5 bases). Looked up from germline, CDR1 is SGHRS and CDR2 is YFSETQ. This CDR3 comprises 15 residues. V gave up 2 bases and J gave up 3 bases, with 14 bases separating them. CDR3 nucleotide sequence: TGCGCCAGCAGCTTTGACGGCTTCAGGGACTATGGCTACACCTTC. Translated: CASSFDGFRDYGYTF.

This chain joins TRBV9 and TRBJ2-5; D possibly uses TRBD1 or TRBD2 (6 bases each). The germline gives CDR1 SGDLS, CDR2 YYNGEE. The V end lost 0 bases, the J end lost 6 bases, and 9 bases lay between the germline ends. The CDR3 is 13 amino acids. CDR3 region: CASSVGGAKTQYF. As DNA, the CDR3 is TGTGCCAGCAGCGTAGGGGGGGCGAAGACCCAGTACTTC.

The rearrangement joins TRBV7-2 to TRBJ2-5, with TRBD1 identical over 8 bases. V trimming: 5 bases; J trimming: 5 bases; junction bases outside the gene matches: 7. Germline values: CDR1 SGHTA, CDR2 FQGNSA. The CDR3 is made up of 14 amino acids. CDR3 nucleotide sequence: TGTGCCAGCAGCCCTGGGACAGGTTGGGAGACCCAGTACTTC. It codes for CASSPGTGWETQYF.

CDR3 bases: TGTGCCAGTAGTACCGACAGGGGGCCGACCTACGAGCAGTACTTC. It yields the protein CASSTDRGPTYEQYF. The gene calls are TRBV19 and TRBJ2-7; TRBD1 matches at 10 bases. There are 15 residues in the CDR3. V lost 4 bases, J lost 2 bases, and 5 bases stayed unmatched. The germline V gene has CDR1 LNHDA and CDR2 SQIVND (reference sequence).

The chain couples TRBV18 to TRBJ1-1, with D unresolved. In germline, CDR1 is KGHSH, CDR2 LQKENI. The CDR3 totals 12 residues. With 6 bases removed from V and 4 bases from J, the gap between germline ends came to 9 bases. The CDR3: CASSSGVTEAFF. The CDR3 DNA follows: TGTGCCAGCTCCTCAGGCGTCACTGAAGCTTTCTTT.

The rearrangement links TRBV18 to TRBJ2-3; TRBD2 is a possible D gene (5 bases). Trimming stripped 3 bases from V and 2 bases from J, with 15 bases between. Looked up from germline, CDR1 is KGHSH and CDR2 is LQKENI. CDR3 size: 16 residues. DNA for the CDR3: TGTGCCAGCTCACCCCTGGTTGAGGGCCACACAGATACGCAGTATTTT. Protein: CASSPLVEGHTDTQYF. Supplemented by reference TRBV18 and TRBJ2-3, the full variable domain reads NAGVMQNPRHLVRRRGQEARLRCSPMKGHSHVYWYRQLPEEGLKFMVYLQKENIIDESGMPKERFSAEFPKEGPSILRIQQVVRGDSAAYFCASSPLVEGHTDTQYFGPGTRLTVL.

The rearrangement links TRBV6-6 to TRBJ1-1; 7 nucleotides line up with TRBD1. Germline loops: CDR1 MNHNY, CDR2 SVGAGI (reference sequence). The CDR3 consists of 15 residues. V lost 6 bases, J lost 1 base, and 8 bases stayed unmatched. CDR3 bases: TGTGCCAGCAGGCTCCCCGGGACAGCGAACACTGAAGCTTTCTTT. Amino acid sequence: CASRLPGTANTEAFF.

The chain recombines TRBV5-5 with TRBJ2-5; the match to TRBD1 covers 7 bases. The germline gives CDR1 SGHKS, CDR2 YYEKEE (reference sequence). The CDR3 covers 13 residues. The V and J ends lost 4 bases and 4 bases, in that order; junction bases with no gene match: 4. This chain's CDR3 is CASSGTGVETQYF. DNA for the CDR3: TGTGCCAGCAGCGGAACAGGGGTAGAGACCCAGTACTTC. Filled out from reference TRBV5-5 and TRBJ2-5, the complete variable domain reads DAGVTQSPTHLIKTRGQQVTLRCSPISGHKSVSWYQQVLGQGPQFIFQYYEKEERGRGNFPDRFSARQFPNYSSELNVNALLLGDSALYLCASSGTGVETQYFGPGTRLLVL.

The chain combines TRBV29-1 with TRBJ2-1; the match to TRBD2 covers 7 bases. The CDR3 contains 14 residues. Germline CDR1 and CDR2: SQVTM and ANQGSEA. The trim removed 2 bases at V and 8 bases at J, leaving 9 bases unmatched. The CDR3, as DNA: TGCAGCGTTGAACTAGCGGCTCGGAGGGATGAGCAGTTCTTC. This sequence encodes CSVELAARRDEQFF.